Here is one TCR beta chain with its context. RNA transcripts provided the source from which TCR beta CDR3 regions were amplified. HTBI primers were the set used in a first-round RT-PCR of the TCR CDR3. A single record per CDR3 protein comes from TCRdb applying MiXCR to the multiplex PCR reads. This sample yields 500,000 to 700,000 distinct CDR3 sequences, of which over 15% are seen a single time; 18% belongs to the top ten. The data were obtained in a study of T cells in Graves' hyperthyroidism and ophthalmopathy. At the level of the study: Peripheral blood was obtained at initial diagnosis, preceding any treatment.

It was considered stable Graves' hyperthyroidism when ophthalmopathy did not progress within 18 months. Diagnosis of hyperthyroidism was new in patients aged 18 to 65, and its duration was under 2 months. Germline CDR1 and CDR2: SGHRS and YFSETQ. There are 14 residues in the CDR3. The J segment lost 2 bases and the V segment lost 4 bases, leaving 6 bases of the junction unmatched. The sequencing input was blood. The chain couples TRBV5-1 to TRBJ2-7; 7 nucleotides agree with TRBD2. The sequence was collected from a young woman with Graves' hyperthyroidism. The DNA for the CDR3 is TGCGCCAGCAGCCCGCTAAGCGGGACCTACGAGCAGTACTTC. It is translated as CASSPLSGTYEQYF. The full variable domain, completed using reference TRBV5-1 and TRBJ2-7, is KAGVTQTPRYLIKTRGQQVTLSCSPISGHRSVSWYQQTPGQGLQFLFEYFSETQRNKGNFPGRFSGRQFSNSRSEMNVSTLELGDSALYLCASSPLSGTYEQYFGPGTRLTVT.